What follows are 9 T cell receptor beta chains derived from one specimen sequenced in a study of T cell responses to AZD1222 COVID-19 vaccine. The data were produced by immunoSEQ multiplex PCR, yet TCRdb's version contains in-frame clones alone and is incomplete. This sample yields more than 70,000 clones, of which about 90% are seen a single time; roughly 1.2% belongs to the top ten. The source was peripheral blood, collected 28 days after the second AZD1222 dose. The receptors stem from an adult who received the AZD1222 COVID-19 vaccine.

V gene TRBV7-2 combines with J gene TRBJ1-6, with no clear D. Trimming took 1 base from V and 10 from J, leaving 17 bases between them. The CDR3 length is 16 residues. Per the germline V gene, CDR1 is SGHTA and CDR2 is FQGNSA. CDR3 in amino acids: CASSLDGLRERSPLHF. CDR3 DNA sequence: TGTGCCAGCAGCTTAGACGGTTTGAGGGAACGGTCACCCCTCCACTTT.

The chain has TRBV27 and TRBJ2-5; D unclear. V was shortened by 5 bases and J by 5 bases, with 9 bases between the two germline ends. Germline values: CDR1 MNHEY, CDR2 SMNVEV (reference sequence). The length of the CDR3 is 12 residues. In nucleotides, the CDR3 is TGTGCCAGCAGTAACCTACGCGAGACCCAGTACTTC. It translates to CASSNLRETQYF.

The rearrangement joins TRBV18 to TRBJ1-1, with D unresolved. The V end was cut by 6 bases, the J end by 0 bases, with 8 bases between. This CDR3 region has 13 residues. Germline V CDR1 and CDR2: KGHSH, LQKENI. CDR3 coding DNA: TGTGCCAGCTCCCGGGCGGTGAACACTGAAGCTTTCTTT. This sequence encodes CASSRAVNTEAFF.

The chain recombines TRBV10-3 with TRBJ1-6; D gene ambiguous. V shed 6 bases and J shed 8 bases, with 11 bases lying between them. CDR1 and CDR2 (germline): ENHRY, SYGVKD. This CDR3 is 13 amino acids long. The CDR3 nucleotides are TGTGCCATCAGATCCGACGAGGATTCACCCCTCCACTTT. Protein: CAIRSDEDSPLHF.

This chain joins TRBV5-6 and TRBJ1-2; D is perhaps TRBD1 (5 bases). Germline loops: CDR1 SGHDT, CDR2 YYEEEE. This CDR3 contains 13 residues. Trimming shortened V by 6 bases and J by 4 bases, and 13 bases separated the two germline ends. In nucleotides, the CDR3 is TGTGCCAGCAATCCAGGGACCATCTATGGCTACACCTTC. Protein sequence: CASNPGTIYGYTF.

This sequence joins TRBV18 and TRBJ1-1, with TRBD1 matching 8 bases. The germline V gene has CDR1 KGHSH and CDR2 LQKENI. V trimming: 5 bases; J trimming: 3 bases; junction bases outside the gene matches: 2. CDR3 length equals 13 residues. CDR3 in DNA: TGTGCCAGCTCAGCGGACAGGGACACTGAAGCTTTCTTT. As protein: CASSADRDTEAFF.

This clone has a single count. The DNA of the CDR3 is TGTGCCAGCTCACCACCGGGACTAGCGTCCTACGAGCAGTACTTC. This gives the protein CASSPPGLASYEQYF. The chain combines TRBV18 with TRBJ2-7, with TRBD2 matching over 10 bases. V shed 0 bases and J 1 base; nucleotides not matched to a gene: 0. CDR1 is KGHSH and CDR2 is LQKENI in the germline V gene. CDR3 length equals 15 residues.

The chain is built from TRBV30 and TRBJ2-5; D is uncertain. Trimming removed 1 base at V and 4 bases at J, with 10 bases between. There are 13 residues in the CDR3. Germline loops: CDR1 GTSNPN, CDR2 SVGIG (reference sequence). The CDR3 reads CAWSGGTRETQYF. Here the CDR3 DNA reads TGTGCCTGGAGTGGGGGTACCCGAGAGACCCAGTACTTC.

J is TRBJ1-3 and V is TRBV19; D not resolved. With 7 bases removed from V and 2 bases from J, the gap between germline ends came to 9 bases. The CDR3 extends over 13 amino acids. Germline V gene data show CDR1 as LNHDA and CDR2 as SQIVND (reference sequence). CDR3: CASMAVAGNTIYF. As DNA, the CDR3 is TGTGCCAGTATGGCGGTTGCTGGAAACACCATATATTTT.